The text below deals with one T cell receptor (beta chain). Antigen specificity is unknown. The source of the sample is a study of regulatory T cells in long-lasting Graves disease. Combining iRepertoire HTBI primers with Arm-PCR of CDR3 regions, the authors built TCR beta libraries. TCRdb re-analysed the multiplex PCR reads in MiXCR, keeping a single row per CDR3 protein. The table includes 400,000 to 500,000 distinct CDR3 sequences, approximately 14% detected once. The time point is: newly diagnosed GD, antithyroid drugs for less than 3 months. Construction of the TCR library relied on RNA isolated from PBMCs. General observations from the study: Preferential use of TRBV28, TRBJ1-2 and TRBJ2-5 was seen in persistent disease. Persistent patients shared more public clonotypes (2,741) than newly diagnosed patients (over 900).

The ends lost 8 bases at V and 3 bases at J; junction bases unmatched: 10. Germline V CDR1 and CDR2: LNHDA, SQIVND (reference sequence). The CDR3 is 14 amino acids. These same records also appear under a second study, on T cells in Graves' hyperthyroidism and ophthalmopathy. Turning to that study: HTBI primers were the set used in a first-round RT-PCR of the TCR CDR3. Among clonotypes expanded in thyroid above 0.001, most were also found in blood.

The V call is TRBV19, the J call TRBJ2-7, with 7 bases lining up with TRBD1. This TCR was sampled from a woman in her 50s with Graves disease. The sequenced sample was peripheral blood mononuclear cells (PBMCs), obtained at new diagnosis, from a patient treated with antithyroid drugs. This CDR3 reads CASRDGDRDYEQYF. The CDR3, as DNA: TGTGCCAGTCGAGACGGGGACAGAGACTACGAGCAGTACTTC.